The clone carrying this T cell receptor (beta chain) was seen only a few times. Its antigen remains unknown. It was RNA transcripts that yielded the amplified TCR beta CDR3 regions. First-round RT-PCR targeting the TCR CDR3 was performed with the HTBI primer set. TCRdb independently ran MiXCR on the multiplex PCR reads; one entry per CDR3 protein. This sample yields 400,000 to 500,000 distinct CDR3 sequences, of which over 12% are seen a single time; roughly an eighth belongs to the top ten. The sample comes from a study of T cells in Graves' hyperthyroidism and ophthalmopathy. Study-wide points: The blood repertoire included most of the expanded thyroid clonotypes above 0.001.

With duration under 3 months, ophthalmopathy was active: Clinical Activity Score at least 3, NOSPECS at least 4. Uncontrolled infection, other autoimmune disease, pregnancy or lactation barred patients from enrollment. Thyroid ultrasound, orbital computed tomography, clinical symptoms, and serum thyroxine and TRAb underpinned diagnoses. The sample was blood. This TCR derives from a man younger than 35 with Graves' ophthalmopathy.

CDR3 nucleotide sequence: TGCGCCAGCAGCCCAGGGACGGACGGAACGAACACTGAAGCTTTCTTT. It codes for CASSPGTDGTNTEAFF. The V gene is TRBV4-1, the J gene TRBJ1-1, with D possibly TRBD1 on 5 matching bases. Deletions cut 4 bases from V and 1 base from J, with 16 bases between. Germline lookup yields CDR1 MGHRA and CDR2 YSYEKL. The CDR3 is 16 amino acids.